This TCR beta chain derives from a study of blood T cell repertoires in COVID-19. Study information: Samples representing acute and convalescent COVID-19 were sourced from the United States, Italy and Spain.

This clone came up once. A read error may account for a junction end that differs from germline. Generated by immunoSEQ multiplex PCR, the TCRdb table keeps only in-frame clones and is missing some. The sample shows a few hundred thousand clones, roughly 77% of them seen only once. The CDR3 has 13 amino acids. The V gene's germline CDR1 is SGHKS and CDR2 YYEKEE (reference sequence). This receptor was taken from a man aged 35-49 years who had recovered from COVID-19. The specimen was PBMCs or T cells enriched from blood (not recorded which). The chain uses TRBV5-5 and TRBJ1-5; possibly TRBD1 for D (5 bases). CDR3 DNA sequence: TGCGGGGGGGGAGAGCCCCGTTATCAGCCCCAGCATTTT. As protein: CGGGEPRYQPQHF.